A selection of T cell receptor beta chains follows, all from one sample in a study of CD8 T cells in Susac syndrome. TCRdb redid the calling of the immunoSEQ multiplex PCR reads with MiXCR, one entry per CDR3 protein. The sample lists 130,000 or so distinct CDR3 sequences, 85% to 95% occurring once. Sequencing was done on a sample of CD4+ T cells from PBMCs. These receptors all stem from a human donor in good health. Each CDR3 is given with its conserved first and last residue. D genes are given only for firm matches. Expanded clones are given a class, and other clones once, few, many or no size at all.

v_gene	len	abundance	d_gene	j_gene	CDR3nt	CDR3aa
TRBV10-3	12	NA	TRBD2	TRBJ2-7	TGTGCCATAGGGAGGGTTCTCTACGAGCAGTACTTC	CAIGRVLYEQYF
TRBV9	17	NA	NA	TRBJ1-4	TGTGCCAGCAGCGTAAGTGGGGACCAAGCAACTAATGAAAAACTGTTTTTT	CASSVSGDQATNEKLFF
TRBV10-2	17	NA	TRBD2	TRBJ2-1	TGCGCCAGCAGTGAGTCGACGATGGTAGCGGGAGGGCCCGGGCAGTTCTTC	CASSESTMVAGGPGQFF
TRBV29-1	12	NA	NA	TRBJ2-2	TGCAGCGTTGAAGAGGGAACCGGGGAGCTGTTTTTT	CSVEEGTGELFF
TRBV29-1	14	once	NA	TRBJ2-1	TGCAGCGTTGGGGGGAGACTGGTTTTCAATGAGCAGTTCTTC	CSVGGRLVFNEQFF
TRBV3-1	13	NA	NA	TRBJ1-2	TGTGCCAGCAGCCAACAGGGGTTTTATGGCTACACCTTC	CASSQQGFYGYTF
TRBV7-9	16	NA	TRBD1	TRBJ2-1	TGTGCCAGCAGCTTTAGGACAGGGGGCGCTTACAATGAGCAGTTCTTC	CASSFRTGGAYNEQFF
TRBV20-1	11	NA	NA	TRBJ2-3	TGCAGTGCTAGTCTTCCGGATACGCAGTATTTT	CSASLPDTQYF
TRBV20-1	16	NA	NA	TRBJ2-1	TGCAGTGCCGGGCGGAACCGGGGAAAAGTATCCAATGAGCAGTTCTTC	CSAGRNRGKVSNEQFF
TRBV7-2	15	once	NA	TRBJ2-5	TGTGCCAGCAGCTTAGCGATGCAGCCCTCCGAGACCCAGTACTTC	CASSLAMQPSETQYF
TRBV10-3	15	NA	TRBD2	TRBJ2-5	TGTGCCATCAGTCGGACTAGCGGGATACAAGAGACCCAGTACTTC	CAISRTSGIQETQYF
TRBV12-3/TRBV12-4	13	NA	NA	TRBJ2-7	TGTGCCAGCAGTCTACAGGGCTTCGACGAGCAGTACTTC	CASSLQGFDEQYF
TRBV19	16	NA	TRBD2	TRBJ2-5	TGTGCCAGTAGTATAAGGGCTAGCGGGAATCAAGAGACCCAGTACTTC	CASSIRASGNQETQYF
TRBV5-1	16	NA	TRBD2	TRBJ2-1	TGCGCCAGCAGCAGTCTGAAAGGCAGCGGGAGGGAGGAGCAGTTCTTC	CASSSLKGSGREEQFF
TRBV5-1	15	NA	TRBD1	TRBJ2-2	TGCGCCAGCAGCTTGTGGACAGGGGGTACCGGGGAGCTGTTTTTT	CASSLWTGGTGELFF
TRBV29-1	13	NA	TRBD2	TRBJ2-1	TGCAGCGTTGGACTAGCGGGAGAGTGGGAGCAGTTCTTC	CSVGLAGEWEQFF
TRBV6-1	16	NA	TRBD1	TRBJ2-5	TGTGCCAGCAGTGCAGCCGGGACAGGGGGCGCCGAGGCCCAGTACTTC	CASSAAGTGGAEAQYF
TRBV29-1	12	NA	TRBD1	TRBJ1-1	TGCAGCGTGGGACAGGAGGTGACTGAAGCTTTCTTT	CSVGQEVTEAFF
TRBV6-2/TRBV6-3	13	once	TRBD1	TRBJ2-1	TGTGCCAGCAGTCCGGGACAGTACAATGAGCAGTTCTTC	CASSPGQYNEQFF
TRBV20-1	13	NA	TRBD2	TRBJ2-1	TGCAGTGTCACGGGACTAGCGGACAATGAGCAGTTCTTC	CSVTGLADNEQFF
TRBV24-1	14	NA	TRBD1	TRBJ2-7	TGTGCCACCAGTGATTCCGGGACAGGGTCCGAGCAGTACTTC	CATSDSGTGSEQYF
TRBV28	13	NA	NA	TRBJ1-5	TGTGCCAGCAGGCAGTTAAACAATCAGCCCCAGCATTTT	CASRQLNNQPQHF
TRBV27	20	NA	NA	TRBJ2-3	TGTGCCAGCAGTTCCCGCGGGCTCCGTAGTCACCTAGGGAGGACGGATACGCAGTATTTT	CASSSRGLRSHLGRTDTQYF
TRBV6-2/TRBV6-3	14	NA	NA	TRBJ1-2	TGTGCCAGCAGTAGGGGATCGGCCGGCAATGGCTACACCTTC	CASSRGSAGNGYTF
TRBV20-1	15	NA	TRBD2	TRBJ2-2	TGCAGTGCTAGAGCTAGCGGCCTGTGGGCCGGGGAGCTGTTTTTT	CSARASGLWAGELFF
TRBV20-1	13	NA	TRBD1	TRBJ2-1	TGCAGCCATCGGGACAGTGTCAAAAATGAGCAGTTCTTC	CSHRDSVKNEQFF
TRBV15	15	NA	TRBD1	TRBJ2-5	TGTGCCACCAGCAGAAGGACAGGTTCACAAGAGACCCAGTACTTC	CATSRRTGSQETQYF
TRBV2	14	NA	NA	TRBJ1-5	TGTGCCAGCACTGGGACCCTTAGCAATCAGCCCCAGCATTTT	CASTGTLSNQPQHF
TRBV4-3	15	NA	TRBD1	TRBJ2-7	TGCGCCAGCAGCCAAGAGGGGACAGGGAAATACGAGCAGTACTTC	CASSQEGTGKYEQYF
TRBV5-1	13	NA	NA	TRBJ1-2	TGCGCCAGCAGCCCACCGGCAGGGGCTGGCTACACCTTC	CASSPPAGAGYTF
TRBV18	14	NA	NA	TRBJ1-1	TGTGCCAGCTCATCCAGAGGGCTGAACACTGAAGCTTTCTTT	CASSSRGLNTEAFF
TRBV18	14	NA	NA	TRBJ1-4	TGTGCCAGCTCACCCGCAGAAGGGAATGAAAAACTGTTTTTT	CASSPAEGNEKLFF
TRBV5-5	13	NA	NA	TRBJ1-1	TGTGCCAGCAGCTTTTCCGTGGACACTGAAGCTTTCTTT	CASSFSVDTEAFF
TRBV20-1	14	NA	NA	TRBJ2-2	TGCAGTGCTCCAGCACAGGGAAACACCGGGGAGCTGTTTTTT	CSAPAQGNTGELFF
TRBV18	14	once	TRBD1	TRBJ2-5	TGTGCCAGCTCACCGGGACAGGGGGAAGAGACCCAGTACTTC	CASSPGQGEETQYF
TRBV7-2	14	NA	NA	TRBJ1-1	TGTGCCAGCAGCTTACAGGAGACAAACACTGAAGCTTTCTTT	CASSLQETNTEAFF
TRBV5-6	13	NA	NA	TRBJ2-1	TGTGCCAGCAGCCCAGGCCAGTTTCCAGGCAAGTTCTTC	CASSPGQFPGKFF
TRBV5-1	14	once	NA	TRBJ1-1	TGCGCCAGCAGCTTGGTTACAGGGAACACTGAAGCTTTCTTT	CASSLVTGNTEAFF
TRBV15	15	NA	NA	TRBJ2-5	TGTGCCACCGCAGCAGACGTTCAGGGGGGAGAGACCCAGTACTTC	CATAADVQGGETQYF
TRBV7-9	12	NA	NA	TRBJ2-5	TGTGCCAGCAGACAGGGCCAAGAGACCCAGTACTTC	CASRQGQETQYF
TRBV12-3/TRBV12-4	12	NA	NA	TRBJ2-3	TGTGCCAGCAGGAAGTTCACAGATACGCAGTATTTT	CASRKFTDTQYF
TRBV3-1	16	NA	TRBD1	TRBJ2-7	TGTGCCAGCAGCTTGCAATACTGGGGACAGAGCTACGAGCAGTACTTC	CASSLQYWGQSYEQYF
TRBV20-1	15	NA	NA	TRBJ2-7	TGCAGTGCTAGCGACGCCACCTTCAGCTCCTACGAGCAGTACTTC	CSASDATFSSYEQYF
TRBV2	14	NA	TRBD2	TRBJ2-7	TGTGCCAGCAGGGGAACTAGCGGTGTCGACGAGCAGTACTTC	CASRGTSGVDEQYF
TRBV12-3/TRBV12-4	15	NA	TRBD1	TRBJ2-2	TGTGCCAGCAGTTATGAGACAGGGTTCACCGGGGAGCTGTTTTTT	CASSYETGFTGELFF